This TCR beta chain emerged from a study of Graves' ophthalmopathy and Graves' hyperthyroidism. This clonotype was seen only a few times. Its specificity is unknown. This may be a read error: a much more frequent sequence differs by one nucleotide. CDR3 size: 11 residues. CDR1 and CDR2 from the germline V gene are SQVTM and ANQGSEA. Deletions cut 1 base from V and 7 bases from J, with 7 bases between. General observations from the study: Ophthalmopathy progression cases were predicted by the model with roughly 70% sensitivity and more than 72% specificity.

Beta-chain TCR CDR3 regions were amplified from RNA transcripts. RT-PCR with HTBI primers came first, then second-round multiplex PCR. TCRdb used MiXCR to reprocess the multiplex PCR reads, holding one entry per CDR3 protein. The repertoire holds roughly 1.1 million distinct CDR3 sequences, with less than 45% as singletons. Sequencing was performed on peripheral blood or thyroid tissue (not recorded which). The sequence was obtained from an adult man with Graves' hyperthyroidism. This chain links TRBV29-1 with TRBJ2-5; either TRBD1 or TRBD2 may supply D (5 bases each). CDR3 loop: CSVEAGGTQYF. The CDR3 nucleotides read TGCAGCGTTGAAGCTGGGGGGACCCAGTACTTC.